Listed below are T cell receptor beta chains from one sample, sequenced in a study of post-analysis software for immune sequencing data. TCRdb passed the PCR reads through MiXCR, listing each CDR3 protein once. The data contain hundreds of thousands of distinct CDR3 sequences, 25% to 30% of them singletons. The sample was blood. The receptors originated from a girl aged 5-17 years with multiple sclerosis. CDR3s include the opening cysteine and the closing phenylalanine or tryptophan. D genes are given only for firm matches. Size is omitted from some rows. Given values are once, few, many or a class for expanded clones.

>TRBV5-1|TRBD1|few|15|TRBJ2-7
CASSWNGRGLNEQYF
TGCGCCAGCAGCTGGAACGGAAGGGGGCTTAACGAGCAGTACTTC
>TRBV10-3|.|many|15|TRBJ2-3
CAISGRGPPADTQYF
TGTGCCATCAGTGGTCGCGGCCCCCCAGCAGATACGCAGTATTTT
>TRBV29-1|.|.|13|TRBJ1-1
CSVVRALNTEAFF
TGCAGCGTTGTCAGAGCTCTGAACACTGAAGCTTTCTTT
>TRBV11-2|.|.|13|TRBJ2-1
CASSPSAYNEQFF
TGTGCCAGCAGCCCCTCCGCGTACAATGAGCAGTTCTTC
>TRBV3-1|TRBD2|.|15|TRBJ2-7
CASSQILGEGYEQYF
TGTGCCAGCAGCCAGATACTCGGGGAGGGGTACGAGCAGTACTTC
>TRBV6-5|.|few|15|TRBJ2-1
CASSYSAESYNEQFF
TGTGCCAGCAGTTACTCAGCAGAGTCCTACAATGAGCAGTTCTTC
>TRBV20-1|TRBD2|.|13|TRBJ2-7
CSAEPTSGGKQYF
TGCAGTGCCGAACCGACTAGCGGAGGGAAGCAGTACTTC
>TRBV4-3|TRBD1|.|15|TRBJ1-6
CASSRAGTGNSPLHF
TGCGCCAGCAGCCGCGCCGGGACAGGGAACTCACCCCTCCACTTT
>TRBV4-3|TRBD2|many|16|TRBJ2-7
CASSLGLAGGPYEQYF
TGCGCCAGCAGCCTAGGACTAGCGGGAGGGCCTTACGAGCAGTACTTC
>TRBV7-6|.|few|13|TRBJ2-7
CASSLVQGSEQYF
TGTGCCAGCAGCTTAGTTCAGGGGTCCGAGCAGTACTTC
>TRBV5-1|TRBD2|few|14|TRBJ2-5
CASKGPSGSETQYF
TGCGCCAGCAAGGGTCCTAGCGGGAGCGAGACCCAGTACTTC
>TRBV6-5|.|many|14|TRBJ2-4
CASRLRGAKNIQYF
TGTGCCAGCAGGCTGCGGGGTGCCAAAAACATTCAGTACTTC
>TRBV5-1|TRBD1|.|13|TRBJ1-2
CASGTATSLGYTF
TGCGCCAGCGGGACAGCGACAAGTTTGGGCTACACCTTC
>TRBV5-1|.|once|19|TRBJ2-2
CASSLRTKDTRTNTGELFF
TGCGCCAGCAGCCTCCGAACGAAGGACACCCGAACGAACACCGGGGAGCTGTTTTTT
>TRBV19|TRBD1|.|16|TRBJ1-1
CASTGAGGVMNTEAFF
TGTGCCTCGACCGGGGCAGGGGGTGTAATGAACACTGAAGCTTTCTTT
>TRBV20-1|.|many|14|TRBJ2-7
CSARHPGSSYEQYF
TGCAGTGCTAGACACCCCGGGAGCTCCTACGAGCAGTACTTC
>TRBV5-1|.|.|16|TRBJ1-2
CASSSMDNSLSYDYTF
TGCGCCAGCAGCAGCATGGACAACTCCCTCTCGTATGACTACACCTTC
>TRBV24-1|TRBD1|few|17|TRBJ2-1
CATSDPTLGTGYNEQFF
TGTGCCACCAGTGATCCCACCCTGGGGACAGGGTACAATGAGCAGTTCTTC
>TRBV7-8|.|.|16|TRBJ1-5
CASSSADRILNQPQHF
TGTGCCAGCAGCTCAGCGGACAGAATCCTCAATCAGCCCCAGCATTTT
>TRBV20-1|TRBD2|.|17|TRBJ2-5
CSARDPASGGPVETQYF
TGCAGTGCTAGAGATCCCGCTAGCGGGGGGCCGGTGGAGACCCAGTACTTC
>TRBV7-2|TRBD1|.|15|TRBJ1-2
CASSSTTQGSYGYTF
TGTGCCAGCAGCTCAACGACACAGGGGTCTTATGGCTACACCTTC
>TRBV9|.|.|15|TRBJ2-5
CASSVVGRPQETQYF
TGTGCCAGCAGCGTAGTTGGTAGGCCCCAAGAGACCCAGTACTTC
>TRBV28|TRBD1|.|15|TRBJ2-1
CASSSWTGAGNEQFF
TGTGCCAGCAGTTCATGGACAGGGGCGGGCAATGAGCAGTTCTTC
>TRBV3-1|.|few|16|TRBJ2-1
CASSRNSGPPYNEQFF
TGTGCCAGCAGCCGAAATAGCGGCCCCCCCTACAATGAGCAGTTCTTC
>TRBV20-1|TRBD2|.|15|TRBJ2-7
CSARGGLAGRYEQYF
TGCAGTGCTAGGGGGGGACTAGCGGGACGCTACGAGCAGTACTTC
>TRBV2|.|few|12|TRBJ1-5
CASSESWEPQHF
TGTGCCAGCAGTGAGAGTTGGGAGCCCCAGCATTTT
>TRBV7-9|.|.|14|TRBJ1-5
CASSPVRGGQPQHF
TGTGCCAGCAGCCCCGTTAGGGGTGGGCAGCCCCAGCATTTT
>TRBV4-3|.|many|16|TRBJ2-1
CASSPQAWEDYNEQFF
TGCGCCAGCAGCCCACAAGCTTGGGAGGACTACAATGAGCAGTTCTTC
>TRBV5-1|TRBD1|few|15|TRBJ1-2
CASSPAGRGDYGYTF
TGCGCCAGCAGCCCGGCGGGCAGGGGGGACTATGGCTACACCTTC
>TRBV5-1|TRBD1|.|16|TRBJ2-1
CASSLRPGQVNNEQFF
TGCGCCAGCAGCTTGCGTCCGGGACAGGTAAACAATGAGCAGTTCTTC
>TRBV27|TRBD2|few|14|TRBJ2-7
CATKLGRGGYEQYF
TGTGCCACCAAACTGGGCCGGGGGGGGTACGAGCAGTACTTC
>TRBV5-1|.|.|14|TRBJ2-1
CASSLDGRGNEQFF
TGCGCCAGCAGCTTGGACGGGAGAGGGAATGAGCAGTTCTTC
>TRBV20-1|TRBD1|.|13|TRBJ1-1
CSAPGTGKPEAFF
TGCAGTGCCCCCGGGACAGGGAAGCCTGAAGCTTTCTTT
>TRBV18|TRBD1|.|15|TRBJ1-1
CASSLNRGENTEAFF
TGTGCCAGCTCACTAAACAGGGGAGAGAACACTGAAGCTTTCTTT
>TRBV29-1|TRBD2|many|15|TRBJ2-3
CSSTSGGPSTDTQYF
TGCAGCTCGACTAGCGGGGGTCCTAGCACAGATACGCAGTATTTT
>TRBV7-9|.|few|14|TRBJ1-2
CASSLAQVNYGYTF
TGTGCCAGCAGCTTAGCCCAGGTTAACTATGGCTACACCTTC
>TRBV28|.|.|15|TRBJ2-5
CASSLRVAARGTQYF
TGTGCCAGCAGTTTAAGGGTAGCGGCCCGAGGGACCCAGTACTTC
>TRBV29-1|.|.|14|TRBJ2-2
CSVGSRLNTGELFF
TGCAGCGTTGGCTCGCGGCTAAACACCGGGGAGCTGTTTTTT
>TRBV20-1|TRBD1|few|19|TRBJ2-4
CSASLPGQGGPLAKNIQYF
TGCAGTGCTAGTCTTCCGGGACAGGGGGGACCATTAGCCAAAAACATTCAGTACTTC
>TRBV27|.|few|16|TRBJ1-5
CASRPLGRGGNQPQHF
TGTGCCAGCCGCCCCTTGGGTCGGGGTGGCAATCAGCCCCAGCATTTT
>TRBV28|TRBD2|.|19|TRBJ2-1
CASRRIGAWTSGGNNEQFF
TGTGCCAGCAGACGAATAGGGGCATGGACTAGCGGGGGGAACAATGAGCAGTTCTTC
>TRBV20-1|.|few|12|TRBJ1-2
CSAGRGVSGYTF
TGCAGTGCCGGTAGAGGGGTTTCTGGCTACACCTTC
>TRBV11-2|.|few|15|TRBJ2-7
CASSLDQSVPHEQYF
TGTGCCAGCAGCTTAGATCAGTCAGTGCCCCACGAGCAGTACTTC
>TRBV28|.|.|17|TRBJ2-3
CASSSGRVWQTTDTQYF
TGTGCCAGCAGTTCGGGTCGGGTTTGGCAAACCACAGATACGCAGTATTTT
>TRBV28|TRBD2|.|15|TRBJ2-7
CASSLRTSGRNEQYF
TGTGCCAGCAGTTTAAGGACTAGCGGGAGGAACGAGCAGTACTTC
>TRBV4-3|TRBD2|.|17|TRBJ2-3
CASSPKSGLVEVDTQYF
TGCGCCAGCAGCCCCAAGTCAGGACTAGTGGAAGTGGATACGCAGTATTTT
>TRBV5-1|.|many|15|TRBJ2-1
CASSLTGPSYNEQFF
TGCGCCAGCAGCCTCACGGGGCCCTCCTACAATGAGCAGTTCTTC
>TRBV2|.|.|12|TRBJ1-2
CASTYRSYGYTF
TGTGCCAGCACCTATAGGTCATATGGCTACACCTTC
>TRBV20-1|TRBD2|many|11|TRBJ2-1
CSATGDYEQFF
TGCAGTGCTACCGGGGACTACGAGCAGTTCTTC
>TRBV29-1|TRBD1|.|13|TRBJ1-2
CSVDREANYSYTF
TGCAGCGTGGACAGGGAAGCTAACTATAGCTACACCTTC
>TRBV3-1|.|.|18|TRBJ2-5
CASSQGRWSGVLGETQYF
TGTGCCAGCAGCCAAGGTCGGTGGTCAGGGGTCCTGGGGGAGACCCAGTACTTC
>TRBV28|TRBD1|few|14|TRBJ1-5
CAITDRAGYQPQHF
TGTGCCATCACTGACAGGGCGGGCTATCAGCCCCAGCATTTT
>TRBV6-5|TRBD2|many|12|TRBJ2-5
CASRGTSETQYF
TGTGCCAGCAGGGGGACTAGTGAGACCCAGTACTTC
>TRBV6-2/TRBV6-3|.|.|16|TRBJ2-5
CASSYSGRRSVQTQYF
TGTGCCAGCAGTTACTCTGGTCGGAGGTCGGTTCAGACCCAGTACTTC
>TRBV6-2/TRBV6-3|TRBD1|many|14|TRBJ2-7
CASRYRGEGHEQYF
TGTGCCAGCAGATACAGGGGCGAAGGCCACGAGCAGTACTTC
>TRBV2|.|few|14|TRBJ2-5
CASSDGGTTWEQYF
TGTGCCAGCAGTGATGGGGGAACCACCTGGGAGCAGTACTTC